This TCR beta chain appears in the sequencing data of a study of T cell repertoires in cytomegalovirus infection (dated by TCRdb to 2018 to 2020). The study in broad terms: The peptide stimulations were aimed at well-studied HLA-B-restricted epitopes as well as recently identified HLA-C-restricted CMV epitopes, whose presentation resists viral immunomodulation. Donor HLA type was relevant to the analysis, because carriage of CMV infection together with the matching HLA type was indicated by public TCR beta signatures. What the study reported, not specific to this receptor: Carriers of CMV infection plus the relevant HLA type were discriminated by the cumulative frequency of public TCR beta family members in the study cohort and in an independent approximately 340-donor cohort. In the ex vivo response, HLA-C-restricted CMV-specific TCR beta clonotypes were dominant, and in two of eight donors the single most frequent clonotype came from this HLA-C-restricted group.

This sample's treatment or condition label indicates: in vitro stimulation with specific CMV peptide epitopes to enrich CMV-specific T cells. This clonotype was observed a few times. There is no known antigen for this receptor. The record has no base qualities; no much larger clone is one base away. TCRdb records Illumina HiSeq 1500 as the sequencer. TCRdb reprocessed the public reads (quality trimming at Q25 with fastp, clone calling with MiXCR) and kept in-frame beta chains. CDR3 protein sequences are deduplicated, and each keeps its most common genes and DNA. A total of hundreds of thousands of distinct CDR3 sequences appear in this sample, around a third of them only once. Together, the top ten hold around 11% of the sample. The sample here was cultured CD8+ T cells from PBMCs, taken from culture after CMV antigen stimulation. The TCR sequence derives from a human donor in good health (CMV status not recorded). Some clones in this sample may be carry-over from other donors' samples.

The DNA sequence reads TGTGCCACCGGAGCGGGGGGCTCCTACGAGCAGTACTTC. It codes for CATGAGGSYEQYF. This receptor chain uses TRBV15 and TRBJ2-7; a stretch of 9 junction bases matches TRBD2. V lost 8 bases and J lost 0 bases, and the count of bases not matched to a germline gene is 2. Its CDR3 holds 13 amino acids, cysteine through phenylalanine. Here the CDR3 DNA is all that survives: 39 bases in frame from base 1. CDR1 and CDR2 (LNHNV, YYDKDF) derive from the germline V gene (reference sequence).